A selection of T cell receptor beta chains follows, all from one sample in a study of identical twins. TCRdb redid the calling of the 5' RACE reads with MiXCR, one entry per CDR3 protein. Seen here are roughly 500,000 distinct CDR3 sequences, less than 25% observed once, and the top ten hold under 0.95%. These same data were also listed under a study on T cells expressing NK-cell markers.

The sequenced sample consisted of CD4+ T cells sorted from blood. All receptors derive from a woman between 18 and 30 years old in good health. Each CDR3 is given with its conserved first and last residue. D genes are given only for firm matches. Rows give clone size only sometimes, using once, few, many, or a class for an expanded clone.

v_gene	d_gene	j_gene	abundance	len	CDR3aa	CDR3nt
TRBV20-1	TRBD2	TRBJ2-3	NA	14	CSASMTSGGSTQYF	TGCAGTGCTTCTATGACTAGCGGGGGGAGCACGCAGTATTTT
TRBV11-2	TRBD2	TRBJ2-7	NA	18	CASSRGGRTSGSPGELYF	TGTGCCAGCAGCCGGGGAGGAAGGACTAGCGGGAGCCCGGGCGAGCTGTACTTC
TRBV5-1	NA	TRBJ2-2	NA	12	CASSLERRELFF	TGCGCCAGCAGCTTGGAACGTCGGGAGCTGTTTTTT
TRBV7-9	NA	TRBJ2-6	NA	14	CAGGGLSGANVLTF	TGTGCCGGGGGGGGGCTATCTGGGGCCAACGTCCTGACTTTC
TRBV5-5	NA	TRBJ1-5	few	13	CASSVEGFQPQHF	TGTGCCAGCAGCGTCGAGGGGTTTCAGCCCCAGCATTTT
TRBV18	TRBD2	TRBJ2-1	NA	15	CASSPGTSGRWEQFF	TGTGCCAGCTCACCTGGGACTAGCGGGAGATGGGAGCAGTTCTTC
TRBV29-1	NA	TRBJ2-7	NA	13	CSVEHSPGKKQYF	TGCAGCGTTGAGCACAGCCCTGGGAAAAAGCAGTACTTC
TRBV7-3	TRBD2	TRBJ2-5	once	14	CASSRGGRQETQYF	TGTGCCAGCAGCCGGGGGGGCCGCCAAGAGACCCAGTACTTC
TRBV5-1	NA	TRBJ1-2	NA	15	CASSPGTGPMKGYTF	TGCGCCAGCAGCCCTGGCACGGGCCCGATGAAAGGCTACACCTTC
TRBV6-1	NA	TRBJ1-4	NA	14	CASSQIATNEKLFF	TGTGCCAGCAGCCAAATCGCAACTAATGAAAAACTGTTTTTT
TRBV7-9	NA	TRBJ1-3	NA	11	CASSLKNTIYF	TGTGCCAGCAGCTTGAAAAACACCATATATTTT
TRBV6-5	NA	TRBJ1-2	NA	14	CASSSEATSYGYTF	TGTGCCAGCAGTTCCGAAGCTACTTCCTATGGCTACACCTTC
TRBV12-3/TRBV12-4	TRBD2	TRBJ2-3	many	15	CASTSGGVGTDTQYF	TGTGCCAGCACTAGCGGGGGGGTAGGCACAGATACGCAGTATTTT
TRBV7-2	TRBD1	TRBJ2-3	many	13	CASTQTGIDTQYF	TGTGCCAGCACGCAGACAGGGATCGATACGCAGTATTTT
TRBV12-5	NA	TRBJ1-2	few	13	CASGLMGTYGYTF	TGTGCTAGTGGTTTGATGGGGACCTATGGCTACACCTTC
TRBV20-1	NA	TRBJ1-5	NA	14	CSARDRGTNQPQHF	TGCAGTGCTAGAGATCGAGGGACAAATCAGCCCCAGCATTTT
TRBV12-3/TRBV12-4	NA	TRBJ2-2	few	15	CASSWGGPNTGELFF	TGTGCCAGCAGTTGGGGGGGGCCGAACACCGGGGAGCTGTTTTTT
TRBV12-3/TRBV12-4	NA	TRBJ2-1	NA	16	CASSLAGGHIYNEQFF	TGTGCCAGCAGTTTAGCGGGGGGGCACATCTACAATGAGCAGTTCTTC
TRBV4-1	TRBD2	TRBJ2-7	few	13	CASSLGTTNEQYF	TGCGCCAGCAGCCTTGGGACTACGAACGAGCAGTACTTC
TRBV20-1	NA	TRBJ2-1	NA	16	CSFWSESKSSYNEQFF	TGCAGCTTCTGGAGCGAATCAAAGAGCTCCTACAATGAGCAGTTCTTC
TRBV7-3	NA	TRBJ1-2	few	13	CASSLYSGYGYTF	TGTGCCAGCAGCTTATATTCCGGGTATGGCTACACCTTC
TRBV4-2	NA	TRBJ1-2	many	12	CASSRESPGYTF	TGTGCCAGCAGCCGAGAGTCCCCTGGCTACACCTTC